Following are 15 T cell receptor beta chains from one sample sequenced in a study of OX40 agonist ivuxolimab in advanced cancers. This table comes from immunoSEQ multiplex PCR, and its TCRdb copy is limited to in-frame clones, with some not included. The sample yields about 15,000 clones, about 80% seen once. The sample consisted of CD4+ or CD8+ T cells sorted from blood, taken in a trial of the OX40 agonist ivuxolimab. These receptors originate from an adult with an advanced solid tumor such as melanoma, head and neck, liver or kidney cancer.

V usage is TRBV4-1 and J usage is TRBJ2-3; 10 bases fit TRBD1. The CDR3 is 15 amino acids. CDR1 MGHRA and CDR2 YSYEKL come from the germline V gene. With V trimmed by 6 bases and J by 6 bases, 9 bases remained unmatched. In nucleotides, the CDR3 is TGCGCCAGCAGTCAACGGACAGGGGGAGGGGATACGCAGTATTTT. This codes for CASSQRTGGGDTQYF.

The chain has TRBV7-2 and TRBJ2-2, with D hard to call. The germline V gene encodes CDR1 SGHTA and CDR2 FQGNSA. Trimming pared 2 bases from V and 0 bases from J, leaving 4 bases between. This CDR3 has 14 residues. Written as DNA, the CDR3 is TGTGCCAGCAGCTTACACCCGAACACCGGGGAGCTGTTTTTT. Protein product: CASSLHPNTGELFF.

This rearrangement joins TRBV6-6 to TRBJ1-1; D gene uncertain. The CDR3 length is 11 residues. CDR1 and CDR2 (germline): MNHNY, SVGAGI (reference sequence). Deletions cut 7 bases from V and 1 base from J, with 4 bases between. CDR3 DNA: TGTGCCAGCACCAGGAACACTGAAGCTTTCTTT. Residues: CASTRNTEAFF.

In this sample, this clone turned up a few times. This sequence joins TRBV7-9 and TRBJ2-2, with D tentatively TRBD2 (5 bases). The CDR3 has 16 residues. The V end lost 8 bases, the J end lost 2 bases, and 18 bases lay between the germline ends. Per germline, CDR1 SEHNR and CDR2 FQNEAQ (reference sequence). CDR3 in DNA: TGTGCCAGCGAGGGTGGTAGGGAGACAAACACCGGGGAGCTGTTTTTT. Amino acid sequence: CASEGGRETNTGELFF. Supplemented by reference TRBV7-9 and TRBJ2-2, the full variable domain reads DTGVSQNPRHKITKRGQNVTFRCDPISEHNRLYWYRQTLGQGPEFLTYFQNEAQLEKSRLLSDRFSAERPKGSFSTLEIQRTEQGDSAMYLCASEGGRETNTGELFFGEGSRLTVL.

The gene calls are TRBV2 and TRBJ1-2; D possibly corresponds to TRBD1 (5 bases). The CDR3 runs to 11 residues. CDR1 and CDR2 from the germline V gene are SNHLY and FYNNEI. Trimming cost V 6 bases and J 8 bases, with 10 bases left between them. This CDR3 reads CASRTREGYTF. The DNA for the CDR3 is TGTGCCAGCAGGACCAGGGAGGGCTACACCTTC.

V gene TRBV6-9 combines with J gene TRBJ2-7; TRBD1 matches 9 bases. Germline CDR1 reads MNHGY; CDR2 reads SVAAGI. Germline trimming cut 6 bases from V and 1 base from J; bases unmatched to any gene: 4. This CDR3 spans 14 amino acids. The CDR3 is CASRLGQGSYEQYF. The CDR3 DNA is TGTGCCAGCAGGTTGGGACAGGGATCCTACGAGCAGTACTTC.

The rearrangement links TRBV28 to TRBJ1-2; D is undetermined. The CDR3 is 13 amino acids. V lost 1 base, J lost 0 bases, and 3 bases lay in between. CDR1 is MDHEN and CDR2 is SYDVKM in the germline V gene. CDR3 protein: CASSLSSNYGYTF. For the CDR3, the DNA is TGTGCCAGCAGTTTATCATCTAACTATGGCTACACCTTC.

This clone appeared once. The CDR3 nucleotides are TGTGCCATCAGTCCCGACTACGAGCAGTACTTC. Protein product: CAISPDYEQYF. This chain uses TRBV10-3 with TRBJ2-7; no firm D call. The CDR3 length is 11 residues. V was shortened by 5 bases and J by 3 bases, with 5 bases between the two germline ends. Germline V gives CDR1 ENHRY, CDR2 SYGVKD.

This chain joins TRBV30 and TRBJ1-2, with no clear D. The germline V gene encodes CDR1 GTSNPN and CDR2 SVGIG (reference sequence). V was clipped by 0 bases and J by 2 bases, with 7 bases between them. This CDR3 has 13 amino acids. CDR3 region: CAWSVSDNYGYTF. As DNA, the CDR3 is TGTGCCTGGAGTGTATCCGACAACTATGGCTACACCTTC. The variable domain in full, completed from reference TRBV30 and TRBJ1-2, reads SQTIHQWPATLVQPVGSPLSLECTVEGTSNPNLYWYRQAAGRGLQLLFYSVGIGQISSEVPQNLSASRPQDRQFILSSKKLLLSDSGFYLCAWSVSDNYGYTFGSGTRLTVV.

This chain uses TRBV28 with TRBJ1-6, with unresolved D. V lost 8 bases to trimming and J lost 10 bases, with 9 bases between them. Germline assignment: CDR1 MDHEN and CDR2 SYDVKM. The CDR3 runs 11 residues. The CDR3 DNA follows: TGTGCCAGCCGGGATGAGTCACCCCTCCACTTT. Its protein is CASRDESPLHF. Using reference TRBV28 and TRBJ1-6 for the parts outside the CDR3, the full variable domain is DVKVTQSSRYLVKRTGEKVFLECVQDMDHENMFWYRQDPGLGLRLIYFSYDVKMKEKGDIPEGYSVSREKKERFSLILESASTNQTSMYLCASRDESPLHFGNGTRLTVT.

By share of the sample, this clone is medium-sized (0.01 to 0.1%). This chain connects TRBV27 to TRBJ2-1, with D possibly being TRBD1 or TRBD2 (5 bases each). Trimming removed 1 base at V and 5 bases at J, with 6 bases between. The CDR3 consists of 13 residues. CDR1 and CDR2 (germline): MNHEY, SMNVEV (reference sequence). CDR3 bases: TGTGCCAGCAGTTTATTGGGGGACAATGAGCAGTTCTTC. Its protein product is CASSLLGDNEQFF.

A single count supports this clone. The rearrangement links TRBV29-1 to TRBJ2-7; D gene unclear. The CDR3 contains 14 residues. Germline values: CDR1 SQVTM, CDR2 ANQGSEA. Trimming stripped 0 bases from V and 3 bases from J, with 12 bases between. CDR3 DNA sequence: TGCAGCGTTGAAGATCTTTCGGACGGCTACGAGCAGTACTTC. It yields the protein CSVEDLSDGYEQYF.

The chain employs TRBV12-5 and TRBJ2-5, with no clear D. The CDR3 extends over 15 amino acids. Germline CDR1 reads LGHNT; CDR2 reads FRNRAP. V lost 3 bases to trimming and J lost 9 bases, with 20 bases between them. The CDR3 sequence: CASGFQETWVLPQYF. CDR3 bases: TGTGCTAGTGGTTTCCAGGAAACTTGGGTGTTGCCCCAGTACTTC.

On this clone: At one end the junction does not follow the germline gene, possibly because of a read error. The same CDR3 can be traced to other DNA sequences in this sample. This rearrangement joins TRBV18 to TRBJ1-1; D gene unclear. Germline CDR1 and CDR2: KGHSH and LQKENI. CDR3 length: 11 amino acids. The chain's CDR3 is CASSPGTEAFF. The CDR3 DNA sequence: TGTGCCAGCTCACCGGGCACTGAGGCTTTCTTT. Full variable domain (outside the CDR3, taken from reference TRBV18 and TRBJ1-1): NAGVMQNPRHLVRRRGQEARLRCSPMKGHSHVYWYRQLPEEGLKFMVYLQKENIIDESGMPKERFSAEFPKEGPSILRIQQVVRGDSAAYFCASSPGTEAFFGQGTRLTVV.

This clone was counted once. V and J are TRBV10-3 and TRBJ1-3; tentatively, D is TRBD1 (6 bases). The CDR3 sequence is 17 residues long. The V end was cut by 3 bases, the J end by 2 bases, with 17 bases between. Germline V gene lookup returns CDR1 ENHRY and CDR2 SYGVKD. The CDR3 reads CAISDSGGQFTGNTIYF. The CDR3 DNA reads as TGTGCCATCAGTGACTCTGGGGGGCAGTTCACTGGAAACACCATATATTTT.